Sequencing of this T cell receptor (beta chain) was carried out in a study of CXCR3-negative and CXCR3-positive naive CD8 T cells. Concerning this clonotype itself: The target antigen is unknown.

Broader study findings: CXCR3-expressing naive cells carried TRB CDR3s more hydrophobic than those of CXCR3-negative naive cells. Both naive subsets, CXCR3-negative and CXCR3-positive, displayed similar TRBV-TRBJ usage, unlike memory cells.

The study made its TRB cDNA libraries by 5' RACE, adding UMI labels. From its re-call of the 5' RACE reads, TCRdb lists each CDR3 protein once, without DNA. The sample table includes approximately 88,000 distinct CDR3 sequences. The germline V gene encodes CDR1 MNHNY and CDR2 SVGAGI (reference sequence). This CDR3 contains 19 residues. The chain links TRBV6-6 to TRBJ2-7; TCRdb indicates TRBD2, and absent DNA this call remains unverified. The receptor was derived from a human donor in good health. Some clones in this sample may be carry-over from other donors' samples. Sequencing input: naive CXCR3+ CD8+ T cells from blood. Subset denoted: CD45RO-CCR7+CD27+CD95- naive CD8+ T cells expressing CXCR3 (TNR3+). The CDR3: CASSYSDLAGGPLSYEQYF.